One T cell receptor beta chain is described in this entry. What it binds is not known. The protocol was immunoSEQ multiplex PCR, while the TCRdb copy is restricted to in-frame clones and leaves out a portion. The sample includes approximately 460,000 clones, 80% to 90% of them seen just once. Trimming took off 3 bases at V and 8 bases at J, with 24 bases between the two ends. The CDR3 is 17 residues long. From germline, CDR1 is KGHDR and CDR2 SFDVKD. Treatment described: approximately 18 received Ad26.COV2.S at low or high dose, single or two shots; roughly five received placebo; per-sample allocation not given. Specimens were obtained on day 63 following the first vaccine or placebo injection. This specimen belongs to a study of Ad26.COV2.S vaccination and SARS-CoV-2 variants. Study summary: Donor participated within the Ad26.COV2.S arm of the COV1001 trial.

Study conclusions and caveats: Quantification of TCR breadth and depth may have yielded underestimates of total T cell responses. Placebo and vaccine recipients had non-spike TCR breadth that was similar.

The sample was peripheral blood, taken in a trial of Ad26.COV2.S vaccine versus placebo. The rearrangement uses TRBV24-1 and TRBJ1-2; the D gene is possibly TRBD1 (5 bases). The source of this sequence is a person between 18 and 65 years old who received the Ad26.COV2.S COVID-19 vaccine or a placebo. The CDR3 region has the DNA TGTGCCACCAGTGATGATACCGGGACCGCCGTTTCTCGAGGCTACACCTTC. This codes for CATSDDTGTAVSRGYTF.